A single TCR beta chain is shown here with its context. TCRdb's table, derived via immunoSEQ multiplex PCR, lists solely in-frame clones and lacks some. The sample contains approximately 140,000 clones, roughly 90% of which appear only once. The data were obtained in a study of blood T cell repertoires in COVID-19. Germline CDR1 is SGHKS and CDR2 is YYEKEE (reference sequence). CDR3 length: 15 amino acids. J lost 4 bases, V lost 5 bases, and 10 bases had no gene match. The TCR was taken from a human donor with COVID-19, enrolled during active disease. The donor label of this sample is uncertain. V and J are TRBV5-5 and TRBJ2-5; 8 nucleotides line up with TRBD2. Input material: peripheral blood. CDR3 sequence: CASSFSSGRGETQYF. CDR3 nucleotide sequence: TGTGCCAGCAGTTTTTCGTCCGGGAGGGGAGAGACCCAGTACTTC.